This T cell receptor (beta chain) was recovered during a study of blood T cells in healthy people across ages. At the level of the study: When template switching was applied, about one barcoded beta molecule was captured per two T cells.

A J-beta primer mix and a sample-barcoded 5' primer were used in a second PCR of roughly 7 to 12 cycles. TCRdb reprocessed the 5' RACE reads with MiXCR, giving one entry per CDR3 protein. The sample includes around 990,000 distinct CDR3 sequences, more than 30% seen only once; the top ten take over 10%. Study observations and caveats: Long-lived donors carried more naive CD4+ cells and greater diversity than aged donors. A conclusive naive versus antigen-experienced comparison was prevented by the unsorted PBMCs.

This clonotype was observed a few times. Its antigen is undetermined. The CDR3 extends over 15 amino acids. Trimming shortened V by 6 bases and J by 4 bases, and 18 bases separated the two germline ends. Germline V gives CDR1 MNHEY, CDR2 SVGEGT. V is TRBV6-2 or TRBV6-3 and J is TRBJ1-2; D is ambiguous. Sequencing was performed on blood. This clonotype was sampled from a man between 18 and 35 years old in good health. The CDR3 DNA follows: TGTGCCAGCAGCCTAACCCCAGCACCGTCCTATGGCTACACCTTC. Its translation is CASSLTPAPSYGYTF.